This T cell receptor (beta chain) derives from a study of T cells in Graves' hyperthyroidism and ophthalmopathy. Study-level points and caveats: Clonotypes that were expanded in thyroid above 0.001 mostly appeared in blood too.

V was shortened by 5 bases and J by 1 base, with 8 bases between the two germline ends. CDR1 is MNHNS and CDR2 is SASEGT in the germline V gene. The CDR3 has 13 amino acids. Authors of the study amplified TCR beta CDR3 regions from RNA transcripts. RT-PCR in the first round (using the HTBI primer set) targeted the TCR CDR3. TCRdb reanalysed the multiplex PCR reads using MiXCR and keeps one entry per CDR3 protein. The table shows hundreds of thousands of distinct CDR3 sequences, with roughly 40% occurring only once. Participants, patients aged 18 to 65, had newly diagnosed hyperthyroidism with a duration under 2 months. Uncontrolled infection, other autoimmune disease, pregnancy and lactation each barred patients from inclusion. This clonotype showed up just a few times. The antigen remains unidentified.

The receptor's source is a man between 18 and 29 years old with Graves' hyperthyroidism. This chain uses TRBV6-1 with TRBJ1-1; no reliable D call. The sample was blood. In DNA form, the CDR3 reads TGTGCCAGCAGTCATGCGAGGAACACTGAAGCTTTCTTT. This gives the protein CASSHARNTEAFF.